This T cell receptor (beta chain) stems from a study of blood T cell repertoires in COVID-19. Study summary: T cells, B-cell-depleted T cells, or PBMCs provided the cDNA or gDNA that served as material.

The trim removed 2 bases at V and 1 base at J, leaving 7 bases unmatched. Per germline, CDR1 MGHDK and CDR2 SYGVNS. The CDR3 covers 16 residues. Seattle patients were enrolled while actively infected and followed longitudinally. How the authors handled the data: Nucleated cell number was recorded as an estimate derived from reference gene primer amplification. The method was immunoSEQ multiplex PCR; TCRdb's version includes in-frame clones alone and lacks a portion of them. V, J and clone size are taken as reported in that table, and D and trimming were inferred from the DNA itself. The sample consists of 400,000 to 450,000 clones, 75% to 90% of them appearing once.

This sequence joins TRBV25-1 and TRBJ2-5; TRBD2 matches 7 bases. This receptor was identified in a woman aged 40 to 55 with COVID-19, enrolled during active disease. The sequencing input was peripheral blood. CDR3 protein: CASSEEGRVGQETQYF. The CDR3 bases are TGTGCCAGCAGTGAAGAGGGGAGGGTCGGCCAAGAGACCCAGTACTTC.